This TCR beta chain was sequenced for a study of T cell responses to AZD1222 COVID-19 vaccine. This CDR3 comprises 16 residues. V was pared by 2 bases and J by 3 bases, with 6 bases of the junction left unmatched. The germline gives CDR1 MNHEY, CDR2 SVGAGI. Data came from immunoSEQ multiplex PCR; TCRdb stores just in-frame clones and leaves some out. The table has about 130,000 clones, just under 95% seen once; the top ten hold about 1.1%. This sequence was found in an adult who received the AZD1222 COVID-19 vaccine. This material consisted of peripheral blood, taken 28 days after the second AZD1222 dose. The V and J genes are TRBV6-5 and TRBJ2-3; 9 bases align to TRBD2. The CDR3 DNA is TGTGCCAGCAGTTACGGCGGTCTAGCGGGGACAGATACGCAGTATTTT. This translates into CASSYGGLAGTDTQYF.